The 10 T cell receptor beta chains presented below share a single source sample, sequenced in a study of blood T cell repertoires in COVID-19. The protocol was immunoSEQ multiplex PCR, while the TCRdb copy is restricted to in-frame clones and leaves out a portion. The sample includes hundreds of thousands of clones, about four fifths of them seen just once. Sequencing was performed on peripheral blood. The source is an elderly man with acute or convalescent COVID-19.

V usage is TRBV5-6 and J usage is TRBJ2-7, with a weak D call TRBD1 (5 bases). In germline, CDR1 is SGHDT, CDR2 YYEEEE. The CDR3 sequence is 14 residues long. Between the trimmed V and J ends, which lost 0 bases and 3 bases, there was a span of 10 bases. The CDR3 bases are TGTGCCAGCAGCTTGGTAGGGGTTCACTACGAGCAGTACTTC. Translated, it gives CASSLVGVHYEQYF.

This clone occurred a few times. This chain joins TRBV18 and TRBJ2-1, with D possibly matching TRBD1 (6 bases). This CDR3 contains 15 residues. Between the trimmed V and J ends, which lost 1 base and 2 bases, there was a span of 9 bases. Germline V CDR1 and CDR2: KGHSH, LQKENI. The CDR3 region has the DNA TGTGCCAGCTCACCACAGGGGGTCACCTACAATGAGCAGTTCTTC. Its translation: CASSPQGVTYNEQFF.

The chain is built from TRBV5-1 and TRBJ1-4; 11 nucleotides match TRBD1. CDR1 and CDR2 from the germline V gene are SGHRS and YFSETQ. The CDR3 length is 17 residues. V lost 2 bases to trimming and J lost 7 bases; unmatched junction nucleotides: 10. In nucleotides, the CDR3 is TGCGCCAGCAGCTTAGGACAGGGGGCCCCGCTTATTGAAAAACTGTTTTTT. It yields the protein CASSLGQGAPLIEKLFF. Filled out from reference TRBV5-1 and TRBJ1-4, the complete variable domain reads KAGVTQTPRYLIKTRGQQVTLSCSPISGHRSVSWYQQTPGQGLQFLFEYFSETQRNKGNFPGRFSGRQFSNSRSEMNVSTLELGDSALYLCASSLGQGAPLIEKLFFGSGTQLSVL.

The CDR3 protein is CASSYRDRDYGYTF. The DNA for the CDR3 is TGTGCCAGCAGCTACCGGGACAGGGACTATGGCTACACCTTC. The chain carries TRBV3-1 (or the pseudogene TRBV3-2) and TRBJ1-2, with 9 bases that match TRBD1. The CDR3 contains 14 residues. CDR1 and CDR2 (germline): LGHDT, YNNKEL (reference sequence). V shed 5 bases, J shed 3 bases, and the junction held 4 bases outside the gene matches.

This clone was counted only a few times. V is TRBV7-8 and J is TRBJ1-6; maybe TRBD1 (5 bases). The CDR3 spans 16 residues. Germline V gives CDR1 SGHVS, CDR2 FQNEAQ. The V and J ends lost 5 bases and 0 bases respectively, with 11 bases between them. CDR3 nucleotide sequence: TGTGCCAGCAGCCGTAGGGGTCCCTCCTATAATTCACCCCTCCACTTT. Amino acid sequence: CASSRRGPSYNSPLHF.

The chain carries TRBV19 and TRBJ2-1, with a weak D call TRBD2 (5 bases). Between the trimmed V and J ends, which lost 6 bases and 7 bases, there was a span of 22 bases. The CDR3 is made up of 16 amino acids. Germline V gene data show CDR1 as LNHDA and CDR2 as SQIVND (reference sequence). This chain's CDR3 is CASREVPDSRKNEQFF. For the CDR3, the DNA is TGTGCCAGTAGAGAGGTTCCGGACTCTAGGAAGAATGAGCAGTTCTTC.

The V call is TRBV24-1, the J call TRBJ2-3, with a weak D call TRBD1 (6 bases). The CDR3 runs 15 residues. Per the germline V gene, CDR1 is KGHDR and CDR2 is SFDVKD. Trimming removed 0 bases at V and 2 bases at J, with 8 bases between. DNA of the CDR3: TGTGCCACCAGTGATTTGACAGGGCTCACAGATACGCAGTATTTT. It codes for CATSDLTGLTDTQYF.

The chain links TRBV5-8 to TRBJ1-5, with 8 positions matching TRBD1. Germline assignment: CDR1 SGHTS and CDR2 YDEGEE. After removal of 4 bases from V and 5 bases from J, the junction contained 11 bases not matched to a gene. This CDR3 has 16 amino acids. CDR3 sequence: CASSTQGARPHQPQHF. DNA of the CDR3: TGTGCCAGCAGCACTCAGGGGGCGCGACCCCATCAGCCCCAGCATTTT.

The rearrangement uses TRBV24-1 and TRBJ2-7; D gene uncertain. CDR1 and CDR2 from the germline V gene are KGHDR and SFDVKD. This CDR3 comprises 13 residues. The V and J ends lost 4 bases and 5 bases respectively, with 11 bases between them. The CDR3 bases are TGTGCCACCAGTGACATAAACAGTGACGAGCAGTACTTC. This sequence encodes CATSDINSDEQYF.

The chain uses TRBV2 and TRBJ2-7, with 7 positions matching TRBD2. Germline V CDR1 and CDR2: SNHLY, FYNNEI. This CDR3 contains 14 residues. The junction had 6 bases not matched to a gene; V was cut back by 1 base and J by 6 bases. The CDR3 reads CASSEVGGPSEQYF. The CDR3 nucleotides read TGTGCCAGCAGTGAAGTGGGAGGGCCTTCCGAGCAGTACTTC.